Presented here are 24 T cell receptor beta chains from one specimen sequenced in a study of blood T cells in healthy people across ages. The authors ran a second PCR of 7 to 11 cycles using a sample-barcoded 5' primer and a J-beta primer mix. MiXCR was run by TCRdb on the 5' RACE reads, yielding one entry per CDR3 protein. Of hundreds of thousands of distinct CDR3 sequences listed, around 62% are singletons. Sequenced material: blood. These receptor sequences come from a man between 25 and 39 years old in good health.

This clonotype has just a few counts. The rearrangement links TRBV7-8 to TRBJ2-1, with D perhaps matching TRBD1 (6 bases). The V gene's germline CDR1 is SGHVS and CDR2 FQNEAQ. The CDR3 spans 16 residues. Trimming cost V 4 bases and J 8 bases, with 21 bases left between them. The CDR3 DNA is TGTGCCAGCAGCTGGAGCCGGGCTGGGGGCTTCGATGAGCAGTTCTTC. Its translation is CASSWSRAGGFDEQFF.

This clonotype was counted a few times. The chain has TRBV15 and TRBJ1-6, with 9 nucleotides matching TRBD1. Germline V gene sequence: CDR1 LNHNV, CDR2 YYDKDF (reference sequence). This CDR3 region has 15 residues. V dropped 5 bases and J dropped 9; count of bases not matched to a gene: 8. The chain's CDR3 is CATSDRTGESSPLHF. CDR3 nucleotide sequence: TGTGCCACCAGCGATAGGACAGGGGAAAGTTCACCCCTCCACTTT.

V and J are TRBV30 and TRBJ2-4; D ambiguous. The J call may be incorrect, as the DNA end agrees better with TRBJ2-5. The CDR3 contains 16 residues. The germline CDR1 and CDR2 sequences are GTSNPN and SVGIG (reference sequence). CDR3 sequence (DNA): TGTGCCTGGAGTGTACTCGGCGAGACTCAGGCGGAGACCCAGTACTTC. Encoded protein: CAWSVLGETQAETQYF.

In its sample, this clonotype was seen a few times. The rearrangement uses TRBV6-5 and TRBJ2-3, with a tentative D call TRBD2 (6 bases). Trimming took off 9 bases at V and 0 bases at J, with 13 bases between the two ends. Per germline, CDR1 MNHEY and CDR2 SVGAGI. This CDR3 has 14 residues. The CDR3 DNA is TGTGCCAGTGCCAACGGGGGAAGCACAGATACGCAGTATTTT. This encodes CASANGGSTDTQYF.

The CDR3 region has the DNA TGTGCCAGCAGTCGAAGACTAGCGATGAGCACAGATACGCAGTATTTT. This codes for CASSRRLAMSTDTQYF. The chain recombines TRBV6-2 or TRBV6-3 with TRBJ2-3, with 8 positions matching TRBD2. Germline V gives CDR1 MNHEY, CDR2 SVGEGT. The CDR3 has 16 amino acids. V shed 5 bases and J 0 bases; nucleotides not matched to a gene: 7.

The chain combines TRBV7-9 with TRBJ2-1; 7 bases map to TRBD1. The germline CDR1 and CDR2 sequences are SEHNR and FQNEAQ (reference sequence). V lost 5 bases to trimming and J lost 14 bases; unmatched junction nucleotides: 9. CDR3 length: 12 residues. CDR3 protein: CASSRDRASEFF. The CDR3 nucleotides read TGTGCCAGCAGCCGCGACAGGGCTAGTGAGTTCTTC.

A single count supports this clonotype. The J gene is TRBJ2-5, the V gene TRBV10-3; D is ambiguous. CDR1 and CDR2 (germline): ENHRY, SYGVKD. V was cut by 4 bases and J by 5 bases, with 11 bases left in between. The CDR3 extends over 13 amino acids. This chain's CDR3 is CAISGGKGETQYF. CDR3 in DNA: TGTGCCATCAGTGGTGGAAAAGGGGAGACCCAGTACTTC.

This chain joins TRBV20-1 and TRBJ2-1, with 10 bases lining up with TRBD2. V lost 5 bases, J lost 3 bases, and 7 bases stayed unmatched. The CDR3 runs to 15 residues. Germline V lookup: CDR1 DFQATT, CDR2 SNEGSKA (reference sequence). CDR3 coding DNA: TGCAGTGCTGCCCTAGCGGGGGCCAACTACAATGAGCAGTTCTTC. This translates into CSAALAGANYNEQFF.

There are a few counts of this clonotype. The gene calls are TRBV7-9 and TRBJ2-5; D is undetermined. This CDR3 is built from 13 residues. The ends were cut back, 0 bases at V and 11 bases at J, with 13 bases in the middle. From germline, CDR1 is SEHNR and CDR2 FQNEAQ (reference sequence). DNA of the CDR3: TGTGCCAGCAGCTTAGCGCTGGCCAGGCAGCAGTACTTC. It yields the protein CASSLALARQQYF.

The rearrangement uses TRBV7-2 and TRBJ1-2; TRBD1 is a possible D gene (5 bases). CDR1 SGHTA and CDR2 FQGNSA come from the germline V gene. The ends were cut back, 3 bases at V and 1 base at J, with 15 bases in the middle. The CDR3 has 16 residues. DNA for the CDR3: TGTGCCAGCAGCTTCAGGGCGGGAGCAATTAACTATGGCTACACCTTC. Its translation is CASSFRAGAINYGYTF.

The chain uses TRBV5-1 and TRBJ2-5; TRBD1 aligns across 8 bases. The DNA matches TRBJ2-7 better at its end, which makes the J call doubtful. This CDR3 has 14 residues. The germline gives CDR1 SGHRS, CDR2 YFSETQ. The CDR3 DNA reads as TGCGCCAGCAGCTTACAGGGGGTCCCCGGCGAGCAGTACTTC. Protein product: CASSLQGVPGEQYF.

Details on this clonotype: Compared with germline, one end of the junction differs, possibly owing to a read error. The V gene is TRBV20-1, the J gene TRBJ1-6, with 10 bases lining up with TRBD1. There are 15 residues in the CDR3. Germline V gene sequence: CDR1 DFQATT, CDR2 SNEGSKA (reference sequence). Written as DNA, the CDR3 is TGCAGTGCGAGAGACTCGGGACAGGGGAATTCACCCCTCCACTTT. Translated, it gives CSARDSGQGNSPLHF.

This sequence joins TRBV2 and TRBJ2-3; 8 bases are a match to TRBD2. The CDR3 has 16 residues. V shed 6 bases and J 6 bases; nucleotides not matched to a gene: 14. The germline V gene encodes CDR1 SNHLY and CDR2 FYNNEI. CDR3 region: CASRSGAGAPGDTQYF. The CDR3 DNA reads as TGTGCCAGCAGGTCAGGAGCGGGGGCCCCCGGGGATACGCAGTATTTT.

V is TRBV5-1 and J is TRBJ2-5; 8 nucleotides line up with TRBD1. Near its end, the DNA agrees better with TRBJ2-7, so the J call may be wrong. CDR3 length equals 15 residues. CDR1 is SGHRS, CDR2 YFSETQ, per germline. CDR3 in amino acids: CASSLGAGGHYEQYF. In DNA, the CDR3 is TGCGCCAGCAGCTTGGGGGCAGGGGGCCATTACGAGCAGTACTTC.

This clonotype appeared a few times. CDR3: CASSLSRELGYTF. The CDR3 nucleotides are TGTGCCAGCAGCTTAAGCAGGGAACTTGGCTACACCTTC. This chain connects TRBV13 to TRBJ1-2, with a weak D call TRBD1 (5 bases). V gave up 2 bases and J gave up 7 bases, with 11 bases separating them. The CDR3 spans 13 residues. CDR1 is PRHDT and CDR2 is FYEKMQ in the germline V gene (reference sequence).

About this clonotype itself: This clone may be a read error of a much larger clone one base away. This rearrangement joins TRBV20-1 to TRBJ2-3; D call uncertain. V was shortened by 6 bases and J by 1 base, with 17 bases between the two germline ends. The germline CDR1 and CDR2 sequences are DFQATT and SNEGSKA (reference sequence). This CDR3 region has 15 residues. The DNA for the CDR3 is TGCAGTGCCGGATCGACTCAGTCATGCACAGATACGCAGTATTTT. This translates into CSAGSTQSCTDTQYF.

This chain links TRBV7-2 with TRBJ1-6; 8 positions match TRBD1. The CDR3 spans 13 residues. Losses at the gene ends were 4 bases for V and 10 bases for J; bases not matched to a gene: 3. Germline values: CDR1 SGHTA, CDR2 FQGNSA. The CDR3 sequence: CASSSDRDSPLHF. The DNA of the CDR3 is TGTGCCAGCAGCTCGGACAGGGACTCACCCCTCCACTTT.

The chain joins TRBV7-2 to TRBJ2-1; no definite D call. Germline V lookup: CDR1 SGHTA, CDR2 FQGNSA. The CDR3 covers 15 residues. Trimming took off 5 bases at V and 0 bases at J, with 11 bases between the two ends. Here the CDR3 reads CASSPRKSSYNEQFF. CDR3 in DNA: TGTGCCAGCAGCCCGAGGAAGAGCTCCTACAATGAGCAGTTCTTC.

A few counts support this clonotype. The chain recombines TRBV7-2 with TRBJ2-3; 12 nucleotides line up with TRBD2. Germline CDR1 is SGHTA and CDR2 is FQGNSA. Unmatched junction bases numbered 17, after V lost 5 bases and J lost 2 bases. There are 20 residues in the CDR3. DNA of the CDR3: TGTGCCAGCAGCAAACGGACTAGCGGGACATTCCCGGCCCTCACAGATACGCAGTATTTT. This gives the protein CASSKRTSGTFPALTDTQYF.

This chain joins TRBV7-2 and TRBJ2-2; 9 bases map to TRBD2. This CDR3 comprises 16 residues. Germline V gene lookup returns CDR1 SGHTA and CDR2 FQGNSA. J gave up 5 bases and V 1 base, and 5 bases lay outside the gene matches. CDR3 sequence reads: CASSLGPAGGTGELFF. Here the CDR3 DNA reads TGTGCCAGCAGCTTAGGTCCAGCGGGGGGTACCGGGGAGCTGTTTTTT.

This clonotype was seen a single time. The chain has TRBV6-5 and TRBJ2-7; 7 nucleotides line up with TRBD1. CDR3 length: 15 residues. Germline CDR1 reads MNHEY; CDR2 reads SVGAGI. V lost 6 bases to trimming and J lost 1 base; unmatched junction nucleotides: 9. CDR3 bases: TGTGCCAGCAGCCCCGGACAGGAAGTATCCTACGAGCAGTACTTC. This codes for CASSPGQEVSYEQYF.

The chain carries TRBV29-1 and TRBJ2-4; perhaps D is TRBD1 or TRBD2 (6 bases each). The J call is in doubt because the DNA end fits TRBJ2-7 better. The CDR3 runs to 13 residues. Germline CDR1 is SQVTM and CDR2 is ANQGSEA. The CDR3 is CSVTGADTYEQYF. For the CDR3, the DNA is TGCAGCGTCACGGGGGCCGATACCTACGAGCAGTACTTC.

The V and J genes are TRBV12-3 or TRBV12-4 and TRBJ2-3, with 8 positions matching TRBD2. This CDR3 has 16 residues. Trimming cost V 5 bases and J 1 base; bases outside gene matches: 8. The CDR3 here is CASSLYRAGGTDTQYF. The CDR3 DNA reads TGTGCCAGCAGTCTATACCGAGCGGGGGGCACAGATACGCAGTATTTT.

DNA of the CDR3: TGTGCCAGCAGAGGGCCAGGGCAAGAGACCCAGTACTTC. This translates into CASRGPGQETQYF. The J gene is TRBJ2-5, the V gene TRBV2; tentatively, D is TRBD1 (5 bases). The CDR3 consists of 13 residues. V lost 6 bases, J lost 2 bases, and 10 bases lay in between. Germline-derived CDR1 and CDR2 are SNHLY and FYNNEI. The whole variable domain, filled in from reference TRBV2 and TRBJ2-5, reads EPEVTQTPSHQVTQMGQEVILRCVPISNHLYFYWYRQILGQKVEFLVSFYNNEISEKSEIFDDQFSVERPDGSNFTLKIRSTKLEDSAMYFCASRGPGQETQYFGPGTRLLVL.